One and the same sample provided the 16 T cell receptor beta chains below, sequenced in a study of technical replicates of blood from a few donors. Method: immunoSEQ multiplex PCR; TCRdb's copy keeps in-frame clones and lacks some. The sample holds approximately 70,000 clones, over 85% seen once. Specimen: T cells isolated from PBMCs. These receptors came from a human donor in good health.

The chain is built from TRBV5-1 and TRBJ2-7, with D perhaps TRBD1 (6 bases). Germline V gene sequence: CDR1 SGHRS, CDR2 YFSETQ. The CDR3 is 14 residues long. Trimming left V 1 base short and J 3 bases short, with 11 bases between. The CDR3 reads CASSLTGIHYEQYF. CDR3 in DNA: TGCGCCAGCAGCTTGACAGGGATACACTACGAGCAGTACTTC.

This clone was counted a single time. V gene TRBV10-1 combines with J gene TRBJ2-3; the match to TRBD2 covers 8 bases. This CDR3 region has 15 residues. In germline, CDR1 is WNHNN, CDR2 SYGVQD (reference sequence). V was pared by 8 bases and J by 1 base, with 8 bases of the junction left unmatched. CDR3 sequence reads: CASSLAGPRTDTQYF. Written as DNA, the CDR3 is TGCGCCAGCTCCCTAGCGGGCCCCCGCACAGATACGCAGTATTTT.

The chain recombines TRBV29-1 with TRBJ1-2, with unresolved D. The CDR3 is made up of 11 amino acids. V was cut by 4 bases and J by 0 bases, with 3 bases left in between. Germline V gene lookup returns CDR1 SQVTM and CDR2 ANQGSEA. CDR3 sequence reads: CSVATNYGYTF. The CDR3 nucleotides read TGCAGCGTTGCTACTAACTATGGCTACACCTTC.

In this sample, this clone turned up once. V and J are TRBV25-1 and TRBJ2-3; 10 positions agree with TRBD2. This CDR3 has 14 residues. Looked up from germline, CDR1 is MGHDK and CDR2 is SYGVNS. V dropped 8 bases and J dropped 4; count of bases not matched to a gene: 6. This CDR3 is CASGEGLAPDTQYF. CDR3 DNA: TGTGCCAGCGGAGAGGGACTAGCGCCAGATACGCAGTATTTT. The entire variable domain, with the rest obtained from reference TRBV25-1 and TRBJ2-3, is as follows: EADIYQTPRYLVIGTGKKITLECSQTMGHDKMYWYQQDPGMELHLIHYSYGVNSTEKGDLSSESTVSRIRTEHFPLTLESARPSHTSQYLCASGEGLAPDTQYFGPGTRLTVL.

This chain connects TRBV6-6 to TRBJ2-3; D is perhaps TRBD1 (5 bases). CDR1 is MNHNY and CDR2 is SVGAGI in the germline V gene (reference sequence). The CDR3 runs to 13 residues. Trimming removed 8 bases from V and 2 bases from J, with 11 bases in between. This CDR3 is CASEDSNTDTQYF. The CDR3 nucleotides read TGTGCCAGCGAAGACAGCAACACAGATACGCAGTATTTT.

This clone was counted a single time. The chain couples TRBV27 to TRBJ2-1, with TRBD2 identical over 11 bases. Germline CDR1 reads MNHEY; CDR2 reads SMNVEV (reference sequence). V gave up 8 bases and J gave up 4 bases; unmatched junction bases: 7. The length of the CDR3 is 15 residues. The CDR3 DNA reads as TGTGCCAGCGCCCAGACTAGCGGGACGTACAATGAGCAGTTCTTC. It encodes CASAQTSGTYNEQFF.

The CDR3 reads CASSDTGGYSTDTQYF. The DNA for the CDR3 is TGTGCCAGCAGTGATACAGGGGGGTATAGCACAGATACGCAGTATTTT. This chain links TRBV25-1 with TRBJ2-3; 8 nucleotides line up with TRBD1. Germline trimming cut 3 bases from V and 0 bases from J; bases unmatched to any gene: 5. Germline CDR1 and CDR2: MGHDK and SYGVNS. The CDR3 consists of 16 residues.

The J gene is TRBJ1-1, the V gene TRBV29-1; the D gene is possibly TRBD1 (6 bases). In germline, CDR1 is SQVTM, CDR2 ANQGSEA. CDR3 length: 13 amino acids. V lost 6 bases to trimming and J lost 4 bases, with 15 bases between them. The CDR3 nucleotides read TGCAGCGTAAGGGGAAGGGGGACCACTGAAGCTTTCTTT. It encodes CSVRGRGTTEAFF. The full variable domain, its missing parts supplied by reference TRBV29-1 and TRBJ1-1, is SAVISQKPSRDICQRGTSLTIQCQVDSQVTMMFWYRQQPGQSLTLIATANQGSEATYESGFVIDKFPISRPNLTFSTLTVSNMSPEDSSIYLCSVRGRGTTEAFFGQGTRLTVV.

The chain links TRBV27 to TRBJ2-7; D is unclear. The CDR3 extends over 14 amino acids. The V and J ends lost 3 bases and 1 base respectively, with 10 bases between them. Looked up from germline, CDR1 is MNHEY and CDR2 is SMNVEV (reference sequence). CDR3 sequence (DNA): TGTGCCAGCAGTTTTGTCCCGTCTTCCTACGAGCAGTACTTC. Protein: CASSFVPSSYEQYF.

This chain uses TRBV27 with TRBJ2-1; 8 nucleotides match TRBD1. The germline V gene encodes CDR1 MNHEY and CDR2 SMNVEV (reference sequence). The CDR3 covers 14 residues. V dropped 6 bases and J dropped 3; count of bases not matched to a gene: 4. CDR3 nucleotide sequence: TGTGCCAGCAGCTTTACAGGGGGCTACAATGAGCAGTTCTTC. It codes for CASSFTGGYNEQFF.

This chain uses TRBV18 with TRBJ1-5, with TRBD1 identical over 8 bases. The V and J ends lost 6 bases and 2 bases, in that order; junction bases with no gene match: 3. The germline V gene encodes CDR1 KGHSH and CDR2 LQKENI. The CDR3 loop spans 14 amino acids. CDR3 DNA sequence: TGTGCCAGCTCGATGGACAGGGGCAATCAGCCCCAGCATTTT. Its protein product is CASSMDRGNQPQHF.

V usage is TRBV29-1 and J usage is TRBJ1-1; D gene ambiguous. The germline V gene encodes CDR1 SQVTM and CDR2 ANQGSEA. Trimming removed 7 bases at V and 1 base at J, with 7 bases between. This CDR3 has 11 amino acids. The CDR3 DNA reads as TGCAGCGGGTGGGCGAACACTGAAGCTTTCTTT. It yields the protein CSGWANTEAFF.

The CDR3 nucleotides read TGTGCCAGTAGTCCTCTCGGGACAGGCCCACCAAATGAGCAGTTCTTC. Protein: CASSPLGTGPPNEQFF. The chain uses TRBV19 and TRBJ2-1; 8 bases match TRBD1. This CDR3 is 16 amino acids long. In germline, CDR1 is LNHDA, CDR2 SQIVND (reference sequence). Trimming at V came to 5 bases and at J to 7 bases, leaving 13 bases not matched to a gene.

V and J are TRBV7-2 and TRBJ2-1; D might be TRBD2 (6 bases). The V and J ends lost 7 bases and 4 bases respectively, with 20 bases between them. The CDR3 spans 16 residues. Germline-derived CDR1 and CDR2 are SGHTA and FQGNSA. Written as DNA, the CDR3 is TGTGCCAGCACGATTCTAGCGTACCTAGAGTACAATGAGCAGTTCTTC. Protein: CASTILAYLEYNEQFF.

This chain uses TRBV15 with TRBJ2-7; 12 nucleotides line up with TRBD1. CDR1 LNHNV and CDR2 YYDKDF come from the germline V gene (reference sequence). With V trimmed by 1 base and J by 5 bases, 3 bases remained unmatched. This CDR3 comprises 15 residues. The CDR3 loop reads CATSRGGTGGNEQYF. The CDR3 nucleotides read TGTGCCACCAGCAGAGGAGGGACAGGGGGCAACGAGCAGTACTTC. Using reference TRBV15 and TRBJ2-7 for the parts outside the CDR3, the full variable domain is DAMVIQNPRYQVTQFGKPVTLSCSQTLNHNVMYWYQQKSSQAPKLLFHYYDKDFNNEADTPDNFQSRRPNTSFCFLDIRSPGLGDTAMYLCATSRGGTGGNEQYFGPGTRLTVT.

Worth noting for this clone: The germline gene is not matched at one end of the junction; a read error may be the cause. The rearrangement links TRBV7-7 to TRBJ2-1; D is possibly TRBD2 (6 bases). The germline CDR1 and CDR2 sequences are SSHAT and FNYEAQ (reference sequence). CDR3 length: 15 amino acids. CDR3: CASSLTGTGRGEQFF. The CDR3 nucleotides are TGTGCTAGCAGCTTAACCGGGACTGGACGGGGGGAGCAGTTCTTC.